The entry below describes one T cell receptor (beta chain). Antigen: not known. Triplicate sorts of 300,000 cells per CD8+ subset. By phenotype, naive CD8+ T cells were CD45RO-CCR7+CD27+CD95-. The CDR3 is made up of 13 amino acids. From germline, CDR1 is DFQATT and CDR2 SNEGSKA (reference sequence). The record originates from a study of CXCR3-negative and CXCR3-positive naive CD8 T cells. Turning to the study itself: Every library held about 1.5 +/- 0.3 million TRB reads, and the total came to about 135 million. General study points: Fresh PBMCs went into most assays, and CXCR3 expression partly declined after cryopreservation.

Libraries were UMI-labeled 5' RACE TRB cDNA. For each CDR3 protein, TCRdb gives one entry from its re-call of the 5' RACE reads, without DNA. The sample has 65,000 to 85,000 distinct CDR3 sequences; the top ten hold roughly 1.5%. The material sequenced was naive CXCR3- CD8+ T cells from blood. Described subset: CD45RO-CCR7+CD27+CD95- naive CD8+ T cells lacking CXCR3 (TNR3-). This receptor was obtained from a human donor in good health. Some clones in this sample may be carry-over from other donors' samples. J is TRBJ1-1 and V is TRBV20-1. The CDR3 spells CSARGGQNTEAFF.